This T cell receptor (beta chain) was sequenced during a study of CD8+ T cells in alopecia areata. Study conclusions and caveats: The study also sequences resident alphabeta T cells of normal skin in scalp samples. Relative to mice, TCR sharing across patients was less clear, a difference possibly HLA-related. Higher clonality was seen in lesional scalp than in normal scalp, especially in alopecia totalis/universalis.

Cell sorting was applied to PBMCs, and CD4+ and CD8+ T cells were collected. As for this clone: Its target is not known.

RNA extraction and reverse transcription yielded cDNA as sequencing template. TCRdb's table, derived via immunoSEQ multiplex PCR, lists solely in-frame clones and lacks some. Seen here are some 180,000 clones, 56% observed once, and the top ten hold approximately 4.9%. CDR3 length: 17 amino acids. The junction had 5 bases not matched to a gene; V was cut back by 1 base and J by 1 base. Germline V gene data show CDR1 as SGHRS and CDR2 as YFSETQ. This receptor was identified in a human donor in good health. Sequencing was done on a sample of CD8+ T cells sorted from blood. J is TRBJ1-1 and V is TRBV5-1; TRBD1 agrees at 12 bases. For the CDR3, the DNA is TGCGCCAGCAGCTTGACCGGGACAGGGGGCACGAACACTGAAGCTTTCTTT. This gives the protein CASSLTGTGGTNTEAFF.